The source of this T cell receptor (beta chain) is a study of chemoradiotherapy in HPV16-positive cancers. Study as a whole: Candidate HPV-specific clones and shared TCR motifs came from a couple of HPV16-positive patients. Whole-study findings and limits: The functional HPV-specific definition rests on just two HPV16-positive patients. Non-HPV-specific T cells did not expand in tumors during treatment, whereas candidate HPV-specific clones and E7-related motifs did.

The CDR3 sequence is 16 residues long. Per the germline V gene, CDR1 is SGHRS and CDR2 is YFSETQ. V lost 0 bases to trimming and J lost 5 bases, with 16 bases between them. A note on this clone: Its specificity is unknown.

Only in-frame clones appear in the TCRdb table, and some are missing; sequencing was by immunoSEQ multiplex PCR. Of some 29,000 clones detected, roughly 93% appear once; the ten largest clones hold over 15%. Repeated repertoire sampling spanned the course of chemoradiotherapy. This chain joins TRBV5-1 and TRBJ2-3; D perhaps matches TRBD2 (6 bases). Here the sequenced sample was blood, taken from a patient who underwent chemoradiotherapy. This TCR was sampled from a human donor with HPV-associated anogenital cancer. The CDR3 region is CASSLVEGGRGDTQYF. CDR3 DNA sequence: TGCGCCAGCAGCTTGGTGGAGGGAGGACGGGGAGATACGCAGTATTTT.